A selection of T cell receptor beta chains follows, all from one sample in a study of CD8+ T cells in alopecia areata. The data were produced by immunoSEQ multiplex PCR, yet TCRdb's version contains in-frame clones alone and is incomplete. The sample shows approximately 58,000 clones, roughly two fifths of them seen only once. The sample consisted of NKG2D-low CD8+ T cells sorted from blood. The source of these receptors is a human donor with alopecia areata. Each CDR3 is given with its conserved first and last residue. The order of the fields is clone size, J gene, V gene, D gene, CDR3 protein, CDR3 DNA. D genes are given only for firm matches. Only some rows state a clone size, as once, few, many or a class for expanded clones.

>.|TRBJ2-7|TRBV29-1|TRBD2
CNAGGGSRYEQYF
TGCAACGCCGGCGGGGGGAGTCGCTACGAGCAGTACTTC
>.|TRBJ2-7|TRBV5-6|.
CASSLSPHEQYF
TGTGCCAGCAGCCTGTCCCCCCACGAGCAGTACTTC
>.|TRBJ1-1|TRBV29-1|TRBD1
CSVEWGDRGAPEAFF
TGCAGCGTTGAATGGGGGGACAGGGGTGCCCCTGAAGCTTTCTTT
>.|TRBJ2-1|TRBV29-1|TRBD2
CSVVGFSGDMYEQFF
TGCAGCGTTGTGGGGTTTAGCGGGGATATGTATGAGCAGTTCTTC
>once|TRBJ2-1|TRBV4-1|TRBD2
CASSPKEASGDEQFF
TGCGCCAGCAGCCCGAAAGAGGCTAGCGGAGATGAGCAGTTCTTC
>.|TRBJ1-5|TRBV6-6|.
CASSRGTSNQPQHF
TGTGCCAGCAGTCGCGGGACAAGTAATCAGCCCCAGCATTTT
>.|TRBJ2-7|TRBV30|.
CAWSRSSIPYEQYF
TGTGCCTGGAGTCGCAGTTCCATTCCCTACGAGCAGTACTTC
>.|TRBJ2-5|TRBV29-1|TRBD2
CSVPWVLAGGPQETQYF
TGCAGCGTCCCCTGGGTACTAGCGGGAGGGCCTCAAGAGACCCAGTACTTC
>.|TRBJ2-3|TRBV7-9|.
CASSHGANTQYF
TGTGCCAGCAGCCACGGGGCCAATACGCAGTATTTT
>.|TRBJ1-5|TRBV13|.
CASSLGTVSNQPQHF
TGTGCCAGCAGCTTAGGGACGGTGAGCAATCAGCCCCAGCATTTT
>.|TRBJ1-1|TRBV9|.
CASGPMNTEAFF
TGTGCCAGCGGCCCAATGAACACTGAAGCTTTCTTT
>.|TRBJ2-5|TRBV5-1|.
CASSLPREWSETQYF
TGCGCCAGCAGCTTGCCCAGGGAGTGGTCGGAGACCCAGTACTTC
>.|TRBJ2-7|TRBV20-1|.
CSASRGYEQYF
TGCAGTGCTAGTCGAGGATACGAGCAGTACTTC
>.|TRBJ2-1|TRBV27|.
CASSFSGSSYNEQFF
TGTGCCAGCAGCTTCAGCGGCAGCTCCTACAATGAGCAGTTCTTC
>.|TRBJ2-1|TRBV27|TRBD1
CASSSTGDYNEQFF
TGTGCCAGCAGTTCGACAGGGGACTACAATGAGCAGTTCTTC
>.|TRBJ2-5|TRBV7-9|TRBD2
CASSQPRRTSGGAVETQYF
TGTGCCAGCAGCCAACCCCGCCGGACTAGCGGGGGGGCCGTGGAGACCCAGTACTTC
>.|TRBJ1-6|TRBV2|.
CASSGGRAHNSPLHF
TGTGCCAGCAGCGGGGGGAGGGCTCATAATTCACCCCTCCACTTT
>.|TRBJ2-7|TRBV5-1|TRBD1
CASSLGTGGYEQYF
TGCGCCAGCAGCTTGGGGACAGGGGGCTACGAGCAGTACTTC
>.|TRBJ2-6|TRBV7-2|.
CASSLPREKAGANVLTF
TGTGCCAGCAGCTTACCCAGGGAAAAAGCTGGGGCCAACGTCCTGACTTTC
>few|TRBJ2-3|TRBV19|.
CASSTTGVITDTQYF
TGTGCCAGTAGCACCACGGGAGTTATAACAGATACGCAGTATTTT
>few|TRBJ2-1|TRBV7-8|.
CASRENNEQFF
TGTGCCAGCAGGGAGAACAATGAGCAGTTCTTC
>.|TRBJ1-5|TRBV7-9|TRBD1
CASSSGGSNQPQHF
TGTGCCAGCAGTTCAGGGGGTAGCAATCAGCCCCAGCATTTT
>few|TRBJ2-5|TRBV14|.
CASSQEAGAGETQYF
TGTGCCAGCAGCCAAGAAGCCGGAGCCGGAGAGACCCAGTACTTC
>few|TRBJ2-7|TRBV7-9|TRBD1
CASSSPRGGPFYEQYF
TGTGCCAGCAGCTCCCCCAGAGGGGGCCCCTTCTACGAGCAGTACTTC
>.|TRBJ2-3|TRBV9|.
CASSFRARSTDTQYF
TGTGCCAGCAGCTTCCGGGCCCGCTCCACAGATACGCAGTATTTT
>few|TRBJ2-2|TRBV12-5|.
CASGLFPIVLNTGELFF
TGTGCTAGTGGTTTGTTCCCGATCGTACTAAACACCGGGGAGCTGTTTTTT
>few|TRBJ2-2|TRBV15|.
CATSQSRQSYGELFF
TGTGCCACCAGCCAGAGCAGGCAGAGTTACGGGGAGCTGTTTTTT
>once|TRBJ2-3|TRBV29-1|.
CSVELPSWVTDTQYF
TGCAGCGTTGAACTTCCTAGCTGGGTTACAGATACGCAGTATTTT
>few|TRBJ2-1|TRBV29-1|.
CSVEQGINSYNEQFF
TGCAGCGTTGAACAGGGGATTAATTCCTACAATGAGCAGTTCTTC
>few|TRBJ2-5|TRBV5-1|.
CASSLDLGIQETQYF
TGCGCCAGCAGCTTGGACCTAGGGATACAAGAGACCCAGTACTTC
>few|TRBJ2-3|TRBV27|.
CASSFGVTDTQYF
TGTGCCAGCAGTTTTGGGGTAACAGATACGCAGTATTTT
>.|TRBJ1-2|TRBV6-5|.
CASSPTGHFNYGYTF
TGTGCCAGCAGCCCTACGGGACACTTTAACTATGGCTACACCTTC
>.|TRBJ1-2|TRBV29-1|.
CSVENKGSTAGYTF
TGCAGCGTTGAAAATAAGGGCAGTACGGCTGGCTACACCTTC
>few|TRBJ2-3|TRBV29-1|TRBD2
CSASPAGGPADTQYF
TGCAGCGCTTCGCCAGCGGGGGGGCCAGCAGATACGCAGTATTTT
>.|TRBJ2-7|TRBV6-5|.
CASSEGGVEQYF
TGTGCCAGCAGTGAAGGCGGGGTCGAGCAGTACTTC
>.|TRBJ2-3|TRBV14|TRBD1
CASSQQGARTDTQYF
TGTGCCAGCAGCCAACAGGGGGCCCGCACAGATACGCAGTATTTT
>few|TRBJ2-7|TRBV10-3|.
CAIRGRDPIYEQYF
TGTGCCATCAGAGGCCGGGACCCTATTTACGAGCAGTACTTC
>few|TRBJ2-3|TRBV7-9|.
CASSFRGRTNTDTQYF
TGTGCCAGCAGCTTTAGGGGGAGGACGAACACAGATACGCAGTATTTT